This entry describes one T cell receptor beta chain. Its antigen is not known. Bone marrow was sampled from every patient at the time of active disease. These data come from a study of read filtering for tumor transcriptome and immune sequencing. Background on the study: Mean patient age was approximately 66 years, range about 45 to 85; over 16 male, around 15 female. After DNase treatment, RNA was made into whole-transcriptome libraries.

The V gene lost 4 bases and the J gene lost 2 bases, with 4 bases spanning the gap. The CDR3 has 11 amino acids. Germline lookup yields CDR1 SQVTM and CDR2 ANQGSEA. This library used around 400 ng RNA and molecular barcoded adaptors spanning alpha/delta and beta/gamma chains. In TCRdb, the reads were re-called with MiXCR into one record per CDR3 protein. Found here are about 130,000 distinct CDR3 sequences, 10% to 15% of them singletons; the top ten hold around 10%. Findings and caveats of the study: Roughly 80% of IR-seq clonotypes had one read, totaling 3% to 4.5% of reads; RNA-seq: approximately 75% and 45%.

Material for sequencing was a population of CD138-negative cells sorted from bone marrow. This TCR was sampled from a donor aged 40 or older with multiple myeloma. The chain joins TRBV29-1 to TRBJ2-3; unclear D gene. CDR3 sequence: CSVANTDTQYF. CDR3 in DNA: TGCAGCGTTGCGAACACAGATACGCAGTATTTT.